Below are 26 T cell receptor beta chains sequenced from a single sample in a study of blood T cell repertoires in COVID-19. Generated by immunoSEQ multiplex PCR, the TCRdb table keeps only in-frame clones and is missing some. This table holds approximately 240,000 clones, approximately 83% found once. Sequencing was carried out using PBMCs or T cells enriched from blood (not recorded which). These receptors originate from a woman aged 40 to 49 with acute COVID-19.

This clone was detected a few times. The V call is TRBV5-5, the J call TRBJ1-6, with a weak D call TRBD1 (5 bases). CDR1 and CDR2 (germline): SGHKS, YYEKEE (reference sequence). The CDR3 is made up of 16 amino acids. Trimming left V 5 bases short and J 7 bases short, with 19 bases between. The CDR3 reads CASSLGSRVENSPLHF. CDR3 bases: TGTGCCAGCAGTCTCGGGTCCAGGGTCGAAAATTCACCCCTCCACTTT.

This chain connects TRBV14 to TRBJ1-1, with 7 bases that match TRBD1. This CDR3 is 13 amino acids long. Looked up from germline, CDR1 is SGHDN and CDR2 is FVKESK. V lost 4 bases, J lost 3 bases, and 2 bases stayed unmatched. DNA for the CDR3: TGTGCCAGCAGCCGAGACAGGGACACTGAAGCTTTCTTT. Protein product: CASSRDRDTEAFF.

The J gene is TRBJ2-3, the V gene TRBV4-1, with 15 bases fitting TRBD2. The CDR3 has 16 amino acids. Trimming cost V 1 base and J 6 bases; bases outside gene matches: 2. Germline V CDR1 and CDR2: MGHRA, YSYEKL. The CDR3 sequence is CASSQAGTSGRDTQYF. The DNA for the CDR3 is TGCGCCAGCAGCCAAGCCGGGACTAGCGGGAGGGATACGCAGTATTTT.

The CDR3 DNA follows: TGCGCCAGCTCCCGGGACACTTTAAGGGGGAGCAATCAGCCCCAGCATTTT. Its protein is CASSRDTLRGSNQPQHF. This chain uses TRBV10-2 with TRBJ1-5, with a possible D match to TRBD1 (6 bases). Per germline, CDR1 WSHSY and CDR2 SAAADI. V shed 8 bases and J shed 1 base, with 21 bases lying between them. This CDR3 comprises 17 residues.

CDR3 region: CASSPRQDRSTEAFF. The CDR3 nucleotides read TGTGCCAGCAGCCCACGACAGGACCGCAGCACTGAAGCTTTCTTT. The chain couples TRBV5-5 to TRBJ1-1; maybe TRBD1 (6 bases). Germline CDR1 is SGHKS and CDR2 is YYEKEE (reference sequence). Trimming shortened V by 4 bases and J by 4 bases, and 17 bases separated the two germline ends. The CDR3 is made up of 15 amino acids.

This chain joins TRBV7-2 and TRBJ2-1; tentative D call: TRBD1 (6 bases). The CDR3 length is 17 residues. The germline gives CDR1 SGHTA, CDR2 FQGNSA. V dropped 1 base and J dropped 1 base, with 14 bases sitting between them. Here the CDR3 reads CASSLVPVRGSYNEQFF. The CDR3 DNA reads TGTGCCAGCAGCTTAGTCCCGGTTAGGGGGTCCTACAATGAGCAGTTCTTC.

This clone has more than one count but fewer than ten. V usage is TRBV5-5 and J usage is TRBJ1-2; TRBD1 matches 10 bases. V was clipped by 4 bases and J by 4 bases; unmatched bases: 4. This CDR3 contains 14 residues. Per germline, CDR1 SGHKS and CDR2 YYEKEE (reference sequence). The DNA of the CDR3 is TGTGCCAGCAGCCAAGGACAGGGGGGCTATGGCTACACCTTC. Protein product: CASSQGQGGYGYTF.

The V and J genes are TRBV19 and TRBJ2-3; 7 bases match TRBD1. The junction had 3 bases not matched to a gene; V was cut back by 5 bases and J by 4 bases. Germline-derived CDR1 and CDR2 are LNHDA and SQIVND (reference sequence). This CDR3 is built from 13 residues. The CDR3 sequence: CASSSGTADTQYF. In nucleotides, the CDR3 is TGTGCCAGTAGTTCCGGGACAGCAGATACGCAGTATTTT.

The rearrangement joins TRBV5-1 to TRBJ2-3; 9 bases align to TRBD2. Germline V gene data show CDR1 as SGHRS and CDR2 as YFSETQ. CDR3 size: 17 residues. J lost 2 bases, V lost 6 bases, and 13 bases had no gene match. The CDR3 here is CASKNSGREGPTDTQYF. The CDR3, as DNA: TGCGCCAGCAAAAACTCGGGGCGGGAGGGCCCCACAGATACGCAGTATTTT.

The rearrangement uses TRBV25-1 and TRBJ2-5; TRBD2 matches 8 bases. Germline CDR1 reads MGHDK; CDR2 reads SYGVNS. With V trimmed by 2 bases and J by 5 bases, 10 bases remained unmatched. The CDR3 is 16 amino acids. The CDR3 region has the DNA TGTGCCAGCAGTGAAGTGTTACGGGGGGGCAAGGAGACCCAGTACTTC. Encoded protein: CASSEVLRGGKETQYF.

The rearrangement links TRBV21-1 to TRBJ2-1; the DNA was not compared with TRBD2, the D call given in the table. TRBV21-1 is reported as a pseudogene. The CDR3 length is 11 residues. CDR3 coding DNA: TGTGCCAGCAGCCCCTGCAATGAGCAGTTCTTC. Translating it yields CASSPCNEQFF.

V usage is TRBV7-2 and J usage is TRBJ2-6; unclear D gene. The CDR3 runs to 15 residues. Germline V lookup: CDR1 SGHTA, CDR2 FQGNSA. V dropped 4 bases and J dropped 0 bases, with 7 bases sitting between them. CDR3 sequence: CASSYQVSGANVLTF. CDR3 bases: TGTGCCAGCAGCTACCAGGTCTCTGGGGCCAACGTCCTGACTTTC.

The rearrangement links TRBV24-1 to TRBJ2-3, with D possibly matching TRBD2 (5 bases). This CDR3 region has 15 residues. Trimming took off 2 bases at V and 5 bases at J, with 13 bases between the two ends. The germline V gene encodes CDR1 KGHDR and CDR2 SFDVKD. The CDR3 sequence is CATSDSGSVEDTQYF. The CDR3 DNA sequence: TGTGCCACCAGTGATTCGGGGTCCGTGGAAGATACGCAGTATTTT.

CDR3 loop: CASSLEAGGYYEQYF. The CDR3 DNA is TGTGCCAGCAGCTTAGAAGCGGGGGGCTACTACGAGCAGTACTTC. The V gene is TRBV11-2, the J gene TRBJ2-7; 9 bases fit TRBD2. Looked up from germline, CDR1 is SGHAT and CDR2 is FQNNGV. The CDR3 consists of 15 residues. With V trimmed by 0 bases and J by 3 bases, 3 bases remained unmatched. Full variable domain (outside the CDR3, taken from reference TRBV11-2 and TRBJ2-7): EAGVAQSPRYKIIEKRQSVAFWCNPISGHATLYWYQQILGQGPKLLIQFQNNGVVDDSQLPKDRFSAERLKGVDSTLKIQPAKLEDSAVYLCASSLEAGGYYEQYFGPGTRLTVT.

This clone was seen just once. The J gene is TRBJ1-3, the V gene TRBV5-4; 8 bases match TRBD1. V shed 3 bases and J 6 bases; nucleotides not matched to a gene: 8. From germline, CDR1 is SGHNT and CDR2 YYREEE (reference sequence). This CDR3 is built from 15 residues. This chain's CDR3 is CASSSGRGLENTIYF. The CDR3, as DNA: TGTGCCAGCAGCTCTGGCAGGGGGCTTGAAAACACCATATATTTT.

V gene TRBV6-5 combines with J gene TRBJ1-3; 10 nucleotides agree with TRBD1. After removal of 11 bases from V and 3 bases from J, the junction contained 4 bases not matched to a gene. Germline CDR1 is MNHEY and CDR2 is SVGAGI. The CDR3 totals 13 residues. CDR3 nucleotides: TGTGCCTCGACAGGGGGCAATGGAAACACCATATATTTT. The encoded protein is CASTGGNGNTIYF.

The genes are TRBV7-9 and TRBJ1-6; TRBD1 aligns across 7 bases. The trim removed 6 bases at V and 7 bases at J, leaving 9 bases unmatched. The CDR3 consists of 15 residues. CDR1 is SEHNR and CDR2 is FQNEAQ in the germline V gene (reference sequence). The CDR3 loop reads CASSLGTAINSPLHF. In nucleotides, the CDR3 is TGTGCCAGCAGTCTAGGGACAGCGATCAATTCACCCCTCCACTTT.

The rearrangement uses TRBV3-1 (or the pseudogene TRBV3-2) and TRBJ2-3; TRBD1 might be the D (6 bases). Trimming took 0 bases from V and 2 from J, leaving 9 bases between them. Germline CDR1 LGHDT, CDR2 YNNKEL (reference sequence). The CDR3 runs 15 residues. DNA of the CDR3: TGTGCCAGCAGCCAAGAGGACAGAGTCACAGATACGCAGTATTTT. Amino acids: CASSQEDRVTDTQYF.

V is TRBV28 and J is TRBJ1-1, with TRBD1 matching 7 bases. The ends lost 1 base at V and 3 bases at J; junction bases unmatched: 8. The CDR3 contains 16 residues. Germline V CDR1 and CDR2: MDHEN, SYDVKM. CDR3 nucleotides: TGTGCCAGCAGTTTATATGCCGCAGGGGGAGACACTGAAGCTTTCTTT. Its translation is CASSLYAAGGDTEAFF. Combining the CDR3 with reference TRBV28 and TRBJ1-1 gives the whole variable domain DVKVTQSSRYLVKRTGEKVFLECVQDMDHENMFWYRQDPGLGLRLIYFSYDVKMKEKGDIPEGYSVSREKKERFSLILESASTNQTSMYLCASSLYAAGGDTEAFFGQGTRLTVV.

The rearrangement joins TRBV10-3 to TRBJ1-2; TRBD1 agrees at 11 bases. Trimming at V came to 3 bases and at J to 5 bases, leaving 5 bases not matched to a gene. CDR1 ENHRY and CDR2 SYGVKD come from the germline V gene. The CDR3 length is 15 residues. In DNA, the CDR3 is TGTGCCATCAGTGACCGGGGACAGGGGGAGTATGGCTACACCTTC. It encodes CAISDRGQGEYGYTF.

This clone occurred once. J is TRBJ2-2 and V is TRBV5-1; weak D call: TRBD2 (6 bases). Between the trimmed V and J ends, which lost 2 bases and 2 bases, there was a span of 16 bases. Germline V gives CDR1 SGHRS, CDR2 YFSETQ. The CDR3 is 17 amino acids. In DNA form, the CDR3 reads TGCGCCAGCAGCTTAGGAATCTCGGGAGTTAACACCGGGGAGCTGTTTTTT. Its translation is CASSLGISGVNTGELFF.

CDR3 in DNA: TGTGCCACCAGTGATTCGGACAGGGGTCAGACCCAGTACTTC. It is translated as CATSDSDRGQTQYF. The chain couples TRBV24-1 to TRBJ2-5; TRBD1 agrees at 9 bases. Germline V gives CDR1 KGHDR, CDR2 SFDVKD. The CDR3 runs to 14 residues. Trimming cost V 2 bases and J 6 bases; bases outside gene matches: 3.

The chain links TRBV9 to TRBJ1-1; no definite D call. The CDR3 sequence is 15 residues long. Germline assignment: CDR1 SGDLS and CDR2 YYNGEE. Trimming cost V 4 bases and J 4 bases, with 17 bases left between them. The CDR3: CASSNAHSILTEAFF. CDR3 nucleotide sequence: TGTGCCAGCAGCAACGCTCATAGCATTCTCACTGAAGCTTTCTTT.

This clone was counted a few times. J is TRBJ1-4 and V is TRBV11-3; D is ambiguous. The CDR3 has 12 residues. V was clipped by 7 bases and J by 10 bases, with 13 bases between them. Germline lookup yields CDR1 SGHNT and CDR2 YENEEA. The CDR3 protein is CASTHGRIKLFF. Written as DNA, the CDR3 is TGTGCCAGCACCCACGGGAGGATAAAACTGTTTTTT.

The chain has TRBV18 and TRBJ1-2, with 7 positions matching TRBD1. V shed 6 bases and J 4 bases; nucleotides not matched to a gene: 11. This CDR3 region has 15 residues. The germline V gene has CDR1 KGHSH and CDR2 LQKENI. The DNA of the CDR3 is TGTGCCAGCTCCCCCGGGACAGAGACGGGCTATGGCTACACCTTC. This codes for CASSPGTETGYGYTF.

This clone was observed a single time. The rearrangement links TRBV7-2 to TRBJ2-3; possible D gene TRBD1, 6 bases. Trimming pared 5 bases from V and 0 bases from J, leaving 12 bases between. Germline V gives CDR1 SGHTA, CDR2 FQGNSA. The CDR3 is 15 residues long. The CDR3 is CASSRTAASTDTQYF. For the CDR3, the DNA is TGTGCCAGCAGCCGGACAGCTGCTAGCACAGATACGCAGTATTTT.